A single sample gave rise to the 31 T cell receptor beta chains below, sequenced in a study of cytotoxic CD8 clonotypes in ibrutinib-treated CLL. Using immunoSEQ multiplex PCR, the repertoire was profiled, and TCRdb retains in-frame clones only, with some absent. The table has some 120,000 clones, under 70% seen once. This material consisted of PBMCs, taken after 24 months of ibrutinib treatment. Every receptor here comes from a human donor with chronic lymphocytic leukemia.

The chain's CDR3 is CASSAETSGTDTQYF. The CDR3 DNA sequence: TGTGCCAGCAGCGCAGAGACTAGCGGCACAGATACGCAGTATTTT. J is TRBJ2-3 and V is TRBV11-1; 8 nucleotides line up with TRBD2. Germline assignment: CDR1 SGHAT and CDR2 FQDESV (reference sequence). This CDR3 contains 15 residues. J was trimmed by 1 base and V by 5 bases; bases with no gene match: 5.

The chain uses TRBV7-7 and TRBJ2-7; no clear D. The germline CDR1 and CDR2 sequences are SSHAT and FNYEAQ (reference sequence). V was shortened by 5 bases and J by 2 bases, with 13 bases between the two germline ends. CDR3 length equals 14 residues. The CDR3 DNA follows: TGTGCCAGCAGCCCCTCCGTAAGTGCCTACGAGCAGTACTTC. Translation: CASSPSVSAYEQYF.

The rearrangement links TRBV7-9 to TRBJ2-7, with D unclear. CDR1 and CDR2 (germline): SEHNR, FQNEAQ (reference sequence). Trimming took 7 bases from V and 1 from J, leaving 5 bases between them. The CDR3 is made up of 11 amino acids. The CDR3 sequence is CASTSSYEQYF. The CDR3 nucleotides are TGTGCCAGCACCTCATCCTACGAGCAGTACTTC.

This clone was seen more than once but under ten times. The chain joins TRBV19 to TRBJ1-1, with 10 positions matching TRBD1. Germline lookup yields CDR1 LNHDA and CDR2 SQIVND (reference sequence). The CDR3 has 15 residues. V lost 4 bases, J lost 6 bases, and 8 bases stayed unmatched. The CDR3 is CASSTKDRGFSEAFF. CDR3 bases: TGTGCCAGTAGTACTAAGGACAGGGGGTTTTCTGAAGCTTTCTTT.

This clone has at least ten counts. The chain has TRBV6-6 and TRBJ1-2; possible D gene TRBD1, 6 bases. Per the germline V gene, CDR1 is MNHNY and CDR2 is SVGAGI (reference sequence). The CDR3 totals 14 residues. Trimming cost V 4 bases and J 1 base, with 10 bases left between them. CDR3 sequence: CASSLGGLNYGYTF. The CDR3 DNA reads as TGTGCCAGCAGTTTAGGGGGACTTAACTATGGCTACACCTTC.

A few counts support this clone. The rearrangement links TRBV5-1 to TRBJ2-2; maybe TRBD2 (6 bases). The V end lost 1 base, the J end lost 13 bases, and 14 bases lay between the germline ends. Germline CDR1 reads SGHRS; CDR2 reads YFSETQ. The CDR3 extends over 13 amino acids. CDR3 loop: CASSLSFLGGLFF. The CDR3 DNA follows: TGCGCCAGCAGCTTGTCGTTCTTGGGAGGGCTGTTTTTT.

The chain carries TRBV9 and TRBJ2-3, with TRBD2 matching over 10 bases. There are 14 residues in the CDR3. Germline trimming cut 3 bases from V and 5 bases from J; bases unmatched to any gene: 3. Germline assignment: CDR1 SGDLS and CDR2 YYNGEE. DNA for the CDR3: TGTGCCAGCAGCGAGGTAGCGGGGGGAGATACGCAGTATTTT. The encoded protein is CASSEVAGGDTQYF.

V usage is TRBV11-1 and J usage is TRBJ2-5; D might be TRBD2 (7 bases). Germline CDR1 and CDR2: SGHAT and FQDESV (reference sequence). This CDR3 has 15 amino acids. V was trimmed by 2 bases and J by 5 bases, leaving 15 bases between them. The CDR3 nucleotides read TGTGCCAGCAGCTTACGAGGGGGGGGTCGGGAGACCCAGTACTTC. This sequence encodes CASSLRGGGRETQYF. The complete variable domain, with remaining parts taken from reference TRBV11-1 and TRBJ2-5, reads EAEVAQSPRYKITEKSQAVAFWCDPISGHATLYWYRQILGQGPELLVQFQDESVVDDSQLPKDRFSAERLKGVDSTLKIQPAELGDSAMYLCASSLRGGGRETQYFGPGTRLLVL.

V gene TRBV7-9 combines with J gene TRBJ2-5; TRBD1 matches at 9 bases. The V gene end was trimmed by 5 bases and the J gene end by 2 bases; junction bases not matched to a gene: 6. This CDR3 region has 15 residues. CDR1 and CDR2 (germline): SEHNR, FQNEAQ (reference sequence). CDR3 nucleotide sequence: TGTGCCAGCAGCCCACTCGGACAGGGGCAAGAGACCCAGTACTTC. This translates into CASSPLGQGQETQYF.

The V call is TRBV5-6, the J call TRBJ1-5; possible D gene TRBD1, 5 bases. Trimming pared 5 bases from V and 1 base from J, leaving 10 bases between. The CDR3 contains 14 residues. CDR1 SGHDT and CDR2 YYEEEE come from the germline V gene. The CDR3 is CASRPQGSNQPQHF. CDR3 nucleotides: TGTGCCAGCAGGCCCCAGGGAAGCAATCAGCCCCAGCATTTT.

This clone was recorded a few times. This sequence joins TRBV25-1 and TRBJ1-4; D unclear. This CDR3 is built from 13 residues. Trimming shortened V by 8 bases and J by 0 bases, and 7 bases separated the two germline ends. Germline-derived CDR1 and CDR2 are MGHDK and SYGVNS. CDR3 in amino acids: CASGGATNEKLFF. Here the CDR3 DNA reads TGTGCCAGCGGCGGGGCAACTAATGAAAAACTGTTTTTT.

The chain recombines TRBV11-1 with TRBJ1-2; 9 nucleotides match TRBD1. V was pared by 3 bases and J by 6 bases, with 2 bases of the junction left unmatched. This CDR3 spans 13 amino acids. CDR1 is SGHAT and CDR2 is FQDESV in the germline V gene (reference sequence). The CDR3: CASSFGTGNGYTF. The CDR3 coding sequence is TGTGCCAGCAGCTTCGGGACAGGGAATGGCTACACCTTC.

The chain has TRBV5-1 and TRBJ2-7; no reliable D call. From germline, CDR1 is SGHRS and CDR2 YFSETQ. This CDR3 has 15 amino acids. Trimming took off 0 bases at V and 5 bases at J, with 15 bases between the two ends. CDR3 region: CASSLGLDRVDEQYF. CDR3 DNA sequence: TGCGCCAGCAGCTTGGGGCTAGACCGAGTCGACGAGCAGTACTTC.

The chain recombines TRBV10-3 with TRBJ1-6, with 7 bases that match TRBD1. Germline CDR1 and CDR2: ENHRY and SYGVKD. Trimming took 6 bases from V and 7 from J; bases not matched to a gene: 12. The CDR3 totals 16 residues. The CDR3 DNA is TGTGCCATCAGGCGGACAGGTTTGGGAGGGAATTCACCCCTCCACTTT. Protein product: CAIRRTGLGGNSPLHF.

Only a few counts were recorded for this clone. This rearrangement joins TRBV18 to TRBJ2-3; D unclear. The CDR3 length is 13 residues. V was cut by 5 bases and J by 0 bases, with 6 bases left in between. Germline CDR1 and CDR2: KGHSH and LQKENI. CDR3 loop: CASSSTSTDTQYF. The CDR3, as DNA: TGTGCCAGCTCATCAACTAGCACAGATACGCAGTATTTT.

The rearrangement links TRBV28 to TRBJ2-2; D perhaps matches TRBD1 (6 bases). Trimming cost V 5 bases and J 1 base, with 14 bases left between them. CDR3 size: 16 residues. Germline V gene data show CDR1 as MDHEN and CDR2 as SYDVKM. The CDR3 coding sequence is TGTGCCAGCAGTGCAACCGGGACATTGAACACCGGGGAGCTGTTTTTT. Amino acids: CASSATGTLNTGELFF. Full variable domain (outside the CDR3, taken from reference TRBV28 and TRBJ2-2): DVKVTQSSRYLVKRTGEKVFLECVQDMDHENMFWYRQDPGLGLRLIYFSYDVKMKEKGDIPEGYSVSREKKERFSLILESASTNQTSMYLCASSATGTLNTGELFFGEGSRLTVL.

This clone has a handful of counts. The chain joins TRBV7-3 to TRBJ1-5; no reliable D call. Trimming took off 6 bases at V and 4 bases at J, with 10 bases between the two ends. Germline CDR1 is SGHTA and CDR2 is FQGTGA. The CDR3 is 13 amino acids. As DNA, the CDR3 is TGTGCCAGCAGGTGTCCCGGGAATCAGCCCCAGCATTTT. It yields the protein CASRCPGNQPQHF.

This clone was seen more than once but under ten times. CDR3 sequence reads: CSAPGGETQYF. As DNA, the CDR3 is TGCAGTGCTCCGGGCGGGGAGACCCAGTACTTC. The rearrangement uses TRBV20-1 and TRBJ2-5; possibly TRBD2 for D (5 bases). This CDR3 spans 11 amino acids. The V and J ends lost 5 bases and 5 bases respectively, with 9 bases between them. CDR1 and CDR2 (germline): DFQATT, SNEGSKA (reference sequence).

The rearrangement joins TRBV30 to TRBJ1-2; possible D gene TRBD1, 5 bases. CDR3 length: 15 residues. Trimming cost V 4 bases and J 8 bases, with 23 bases left between them. Per the germline V gene, CDR1 is GTSNPN and CDR2 is SVGIG (reference sequence). CDR3 protein: CAWTRLGGAWGGYTF. The CDR3, as DNA: TGTGCCTGGACCCGCCTCGGCGGAGCCTGGGGGGGCTACACCTTC.

The V and J genes are TRBV9 and TRBJ1-1; D is undetermined. Germline CDR1 reads SGDLS; CDR2 reads YYNGEE. Trimming took 0 bases from V and 0 from J, leaving 9 bases between them. The CDR3 contains 15 residues. In DNA form, the CDR3 reads TGTGCCAGCAGCGTAGATCTGATGATGAACACTGAAGCTTTCTTT. It is translated as CASSVDLMMNTEAFF.

This clone was picked up a small number of times. This chain links TRBV6-6 with TRBJ1-1; possibly TRBD1 for D (5 bases). Germline V gene sequence: CDR1 MNHNY, CDR2 SVGAGI (reference sequence). Deletions cut 5 bases from V and 1 base from J, with 8 bases between. The CDR3 has 13 amino acids. CDR3 bases: TGTGCCAGCAGTCCCGGACAGAACACTGAAGCTTTCTTT. Translated: CASSPGQNTEAFF.

V gene TRBV5-1 combines with J gene TRBJ2-5; TRBD2 is a possible D gene (6 bases). Trimming shortened V by 0 bases and J by 4 bases, and 19 bases separated the two germline ends. The CDR3 spans 17 residues. Germline V lookup: CDR1 SGHRS, CDR2 YFSETQ. Here the CDR3 DNA reads TGCGCCAGCAGCTTGGATACGGGAGCCGCGGGTGGAGAGACCCAGTACTTC. The encoded protein is CASSLDTGAAGGETQYF.

The chain has TRBV11-2 and TRBJ2-7; no definite D call. Trimming cost V 1 base and J 3 bases, with 4 bases left between them. The CDR3 is made up of 12 amino acids. CDR1 is SGHAT and CDR2 is FQNNGV in the germline V gene. CDR3 region: CASSLVDYEQYF. The DNA of the CDR3 is TGTGCCAGCAGCTTAGTTGACTACGAGCAGTACTTC.

The chain employs TRBV5-1 and TRBJ1-2; no firm D call. Looked up from germline, CDR1 is SGHRS and CDR2 is YFSETQ. V lost 0 bases, J lost 3 bases, and 3 bases lay in between. This CDR3 has 12 amino acids. CDR3 coding DNA: TGCGCCAGCAGCTTGGGGGACTATGGCTACACCTTC. This gives the protein CASSLGDYGYTF.

The table lists this clone with a few counts. The chain carries TRBV30 and TRBJ1-2; TRBD1 might be the D (5 bases). CDR3 length: 17 residues. Trimming removed 1 base from V and 3 bases from J, with 21 bases in between. Per germline, CDR1 GTSNPN and CDR2 SVGIG (reference sequence). CDR3 region: CAWSEGLRGVYHYGYTF. In DNA form, the CDR3 reads TGTGCCTGGAGTGAGGGCCTCCGAGGGGTTTATCACTATGGCTACACCTTC.

J is TRBJ1-6 and V is TRBV10-2; D gene uncertain. Trimming removed 2 bases at V and 8 bases at J, with 13 bases between. Germline-derived CDR1 and CDR2 are WSHSY and SAAADI. The CDR3 is 15 amino acids. The CDR3 sequence is CASSEGPSGDSPLHF. The CDR3 nucleotides read TGCGCCAGCAGTGAGGGACCTAGCGGGGATTCACCCCTCCACTTT.

The rearrangement joins TRBV11-3 to TRBJ2-3, with D tentatively TRBD2 (5 bases). The V end was cut by 1 base, the J end by 6 bases, with 17 bases between. Looked up from germline, CDR1 is SGHNT and CDR2 is YENEEA. The CDR3 extends over 16 amino acids. CDR3 nucleotides: TGTGCCAGCAGCTTAGTCGAAGAGCGGAACCTGGATACGCAGTATTTT. Translating gives CASSLVEERNLDTQYF.

V is TRBV5-5 and J is TRBJ1-2; 10 positions match TRBD1. The CDR3 is 18 residues long. V was clipped by 2 bases and J by 5 bases; unmatched bases: 15. CDR1 and CDR2 from the germline V gene are SGHKS and YYEKEE (reference sequence). The CDR3 here is CASSLRFGQGGYPYGYTF. DNA for the CDR3: TGTGCCAGCAGCTTACGATTCGGACAGGGGGGATACCCGTATGGCTACACCTTC.

There are a few counts of this clone. The chain employs TRBV4-3 and TRBJ2-7; no clear D. The CDR3 has 13 residues. Germline V CDR1 and CDR2: LGHNA, YSLEER. V lost 3 bases and J 6 bases, leaving 12 bases between the germline ends. This CDR3 reads CASSHPPSSEQYF. The CDR3 nucleotides are TGCGCCAGCAGCCACCCCCCTTCCAGCGAGCAGTACTTC.

This chain links TRBV15 with TRBJ2-1; TRBD2 matches 8 bases. Unmatched junction bases numbered 13, after V lost 6 bases and J lost 9 bases. The germline gives CDR1 LNHNV, CDR2 YYDKDF (reference sequence). The CDR3 runs 15 residues. The CDR3 sequence: CATRLPGGSWGEQFF. In DNA form, the CDR3 reads TGTGCCACCAGACTTCCGGGGGGGAGCTGGGGTGAGCAGTTCTTC.

The V gene is TRBV7-3, the J gene TRBJ2-2, with 10 bases lining up with TRBD2. Germline V gene data show CDR1 as SGHTA and CDR2 as FQGTGA. After removal of 8 bases from V and 4 bases from J, the junction contained 1 base not matched to a gene. This CDR3 region has 13 residues. The CDR3 loop is CASGTSATGELFF. Written as DNA, the CDR3 is TGTGCCAGCGGGACTAGCGCCACCGGGGAGCTGTTTTTT.